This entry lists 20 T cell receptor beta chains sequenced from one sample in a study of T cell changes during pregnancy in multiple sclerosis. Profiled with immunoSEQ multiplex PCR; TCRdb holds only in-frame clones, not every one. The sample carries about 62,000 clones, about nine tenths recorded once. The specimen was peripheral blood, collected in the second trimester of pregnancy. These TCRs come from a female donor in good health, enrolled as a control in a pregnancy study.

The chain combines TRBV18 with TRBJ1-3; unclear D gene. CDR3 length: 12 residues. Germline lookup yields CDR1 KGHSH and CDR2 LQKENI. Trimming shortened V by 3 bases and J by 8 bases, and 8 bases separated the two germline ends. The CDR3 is CASSPLRDTIYF. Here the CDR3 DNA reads TGTGCCAGCTCACCTCTCCGGGACACCATATATTTT.

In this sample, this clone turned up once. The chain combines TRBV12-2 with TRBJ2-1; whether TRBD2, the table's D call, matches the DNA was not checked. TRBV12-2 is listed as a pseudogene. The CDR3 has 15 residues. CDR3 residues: CASHTRGARLNEQFF. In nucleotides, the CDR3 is TGTGCAAGTCACACGCGAGGTGCCCGCCTCAATGAGCAGTTCTTC.

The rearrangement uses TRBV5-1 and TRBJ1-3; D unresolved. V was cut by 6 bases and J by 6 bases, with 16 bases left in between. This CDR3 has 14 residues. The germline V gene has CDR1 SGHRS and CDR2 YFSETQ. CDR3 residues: CASKTPVRANTIYF. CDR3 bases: TGCGCCAGCAAAACGCCCGTTCGCGCAAACACCATATATTTT. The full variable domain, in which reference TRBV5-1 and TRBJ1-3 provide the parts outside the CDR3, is KAGVTQTPRYLIKTRGQQVTLSCSPISGHRSVSWYQQTPGQGLQFLFEYFSETQRNKGNFPGRFSGRQFSNSRSEMNVSTLELGDSALYLCASKTPVRANTIYFGEGSWLTVV.

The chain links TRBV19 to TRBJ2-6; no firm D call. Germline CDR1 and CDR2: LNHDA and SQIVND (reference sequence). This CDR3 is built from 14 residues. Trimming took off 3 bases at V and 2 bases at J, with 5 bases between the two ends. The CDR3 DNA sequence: TGTGCCAGTAGTATGGGCGCTGGGGCCAACGTCCTGACTTTC. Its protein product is CASSMGAGANVLTF.

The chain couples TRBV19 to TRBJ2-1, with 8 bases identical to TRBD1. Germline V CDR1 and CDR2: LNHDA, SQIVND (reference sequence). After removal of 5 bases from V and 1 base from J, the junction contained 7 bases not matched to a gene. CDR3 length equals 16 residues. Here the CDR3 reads CASSGRQGRSYNEQFF. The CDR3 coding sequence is TGTGCCAGTAGTGGACGACAGGGGCGGTCCTACAATGAGCAGTTCTTC.

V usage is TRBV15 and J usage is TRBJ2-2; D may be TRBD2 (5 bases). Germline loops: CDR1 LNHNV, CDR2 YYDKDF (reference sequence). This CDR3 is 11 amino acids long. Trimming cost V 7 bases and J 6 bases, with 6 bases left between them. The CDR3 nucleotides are TGTGCCACCAAACTAGCCGGGGAGCTGTTTTTT. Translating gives CATKLAGELFF.

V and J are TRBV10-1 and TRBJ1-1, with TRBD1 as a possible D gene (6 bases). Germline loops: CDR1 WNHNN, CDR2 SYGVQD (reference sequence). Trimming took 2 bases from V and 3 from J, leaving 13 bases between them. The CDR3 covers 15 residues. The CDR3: CASSEGGSRYTEAFF. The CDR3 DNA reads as TGCGCCAGCAGTGAGGGGGGCAGCCGTTACACTGAAGCTTTCTTT.

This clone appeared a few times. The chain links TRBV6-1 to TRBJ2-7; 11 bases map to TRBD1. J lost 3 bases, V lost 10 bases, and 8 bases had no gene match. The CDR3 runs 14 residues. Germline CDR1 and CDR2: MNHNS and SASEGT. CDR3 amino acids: CANAAGTGGYEQYF. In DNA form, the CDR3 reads TGTGCCAACGCTGCTGGGACAGGGGGCTACGAGCAGTACTTC.

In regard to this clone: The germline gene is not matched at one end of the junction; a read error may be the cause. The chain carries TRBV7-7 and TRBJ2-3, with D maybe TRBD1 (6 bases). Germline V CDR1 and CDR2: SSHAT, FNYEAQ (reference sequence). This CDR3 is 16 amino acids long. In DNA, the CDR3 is TGTGCTAGCAGCCCAGGGGCAGGGCACTACACAGATACGCAGTATTTT. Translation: CASSPGAGHYTDTQYF.

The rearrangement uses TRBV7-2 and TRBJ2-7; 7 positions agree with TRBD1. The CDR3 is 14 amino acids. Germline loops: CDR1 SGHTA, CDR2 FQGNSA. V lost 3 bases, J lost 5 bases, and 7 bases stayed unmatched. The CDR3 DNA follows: TGTGCCAGCAGCTTGCAGACAGGGATCCACGAGCAGTACTTC. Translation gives CASSLQTGIHEQYF.

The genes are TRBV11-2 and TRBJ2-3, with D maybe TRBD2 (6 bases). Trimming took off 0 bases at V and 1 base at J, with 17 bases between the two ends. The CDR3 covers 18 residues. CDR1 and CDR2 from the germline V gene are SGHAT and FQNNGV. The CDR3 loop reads CASSLDRGNPDRTDTQYF. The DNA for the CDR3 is TGTGCCAGCAGCTTAGATCGGGGGAACCCGGACCGCACAGATACGCAGTATTTT.

Written as DNA, the CDR3 is TGTGCCAGCAGCTTAGGGCTTTCTACCGGGGAGCTGTTTTTT. It specifies CASSLGLSTGELFF. The chain employs TRBV11-2 and TRBJ2-2; no reliable D call. Trimming shortened V by 1 base and J by 5 bases, and 8 bases separated the two germline ends. The CDR3 length is 14 residues. Germline V gives CDR1 SGHAT, CDR2 FQNNGV. The full variable domain, completed using reference TRBV11-2 and TRBJ2-2, is EAGVAQSPRYKIIEKRQSVAFWCNPISGHATLYWYQQILGQGPKLLIQFQNNGVVDDSQLPKDRFSAERLKGVDSTLKIQPAKLEDSAVYLCASSLGLSTGELFFGEGSRLTVL.

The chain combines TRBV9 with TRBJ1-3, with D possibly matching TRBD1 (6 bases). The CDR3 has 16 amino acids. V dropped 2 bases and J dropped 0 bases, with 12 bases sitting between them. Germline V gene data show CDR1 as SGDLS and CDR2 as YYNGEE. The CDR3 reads CASSVDPTGSGNTIYF. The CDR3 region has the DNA TGTGCCAGCAGCGTCGACCCGACAGGCTCTGGAAACACCATATATTTT.

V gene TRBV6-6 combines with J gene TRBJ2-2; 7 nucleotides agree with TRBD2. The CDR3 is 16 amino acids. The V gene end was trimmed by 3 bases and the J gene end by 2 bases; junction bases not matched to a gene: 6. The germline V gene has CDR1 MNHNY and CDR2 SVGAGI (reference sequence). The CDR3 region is CASSYRAGDNTGELFF. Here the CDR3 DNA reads TGTGCCAGCAGTTATAGGGCGGGAGATAACACCGGGGAGCTGTTTTTT.

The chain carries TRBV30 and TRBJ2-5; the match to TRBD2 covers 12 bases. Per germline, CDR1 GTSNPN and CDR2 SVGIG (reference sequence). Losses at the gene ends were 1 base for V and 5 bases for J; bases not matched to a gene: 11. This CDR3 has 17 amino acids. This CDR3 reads CAWSALLLAGGRETQYF. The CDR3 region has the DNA TGTGCCTGGAGTGCCCTCCTACTAGCGGGAGGCCGCGAGACCCAGTACTTC.

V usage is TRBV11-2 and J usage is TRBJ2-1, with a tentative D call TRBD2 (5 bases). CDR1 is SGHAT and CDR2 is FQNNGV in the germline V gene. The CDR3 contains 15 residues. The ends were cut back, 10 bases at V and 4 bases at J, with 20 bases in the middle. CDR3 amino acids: CATTRGGLRYNEQFF. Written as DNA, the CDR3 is TGTGCCACCACCCGAGGCGGGTTGAGATACAATGAGCAGTTCTTC.

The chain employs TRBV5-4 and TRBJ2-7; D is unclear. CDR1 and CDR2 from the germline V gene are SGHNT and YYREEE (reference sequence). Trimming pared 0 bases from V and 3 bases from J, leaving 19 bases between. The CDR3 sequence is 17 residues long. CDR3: CASSLGKTQSTFYEQYF. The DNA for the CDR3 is TGTGCCAGCAGCTTGGGAAAGACACAGAGCACCTTCTACGAGCAGTACTTC.

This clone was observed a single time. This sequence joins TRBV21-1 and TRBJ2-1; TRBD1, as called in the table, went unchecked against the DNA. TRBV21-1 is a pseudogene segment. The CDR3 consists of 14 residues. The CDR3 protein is CASSKWGQESEQFF. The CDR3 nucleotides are TGTGCCAGCAGCAAGTGGGGACAGGAAAGTGAGCAGTTCTTC.

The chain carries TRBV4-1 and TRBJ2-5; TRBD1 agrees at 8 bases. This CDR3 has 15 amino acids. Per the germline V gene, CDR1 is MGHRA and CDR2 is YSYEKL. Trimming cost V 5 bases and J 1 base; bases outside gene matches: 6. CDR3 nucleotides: TGCGCCAGCAGCGTCGACAGGGGCTTCCAAGAGACCCAGTACTTC. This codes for CASSVDRGFQETQYF.

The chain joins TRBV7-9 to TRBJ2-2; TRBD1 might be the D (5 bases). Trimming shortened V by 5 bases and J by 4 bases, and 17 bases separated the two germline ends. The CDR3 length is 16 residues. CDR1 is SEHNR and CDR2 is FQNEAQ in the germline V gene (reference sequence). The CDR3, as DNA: TGTGCCAGCAGCCGTCGGTGGGGCCTGGCCACCGGGGAGCTGTTTTTT. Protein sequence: CASSRRWGLATGELFF.